This entry lists 12 T cell receptor beta chains sequenced from one sample in a study of cytomegalovirus exposure and HLA in healthy donors. Amplification used 60 Vbeta primers and 13 Jbeta primers. Libraries were prepared by immunoSEQ multiplex PCR; TCRdb keeps only in-frame clonotypes and omits some of them. The profile shows 150,000 to 200,000 clones, roughly 86% of them singletons. The sequencing sample was made of PBMCs. All receptors come from a girl aged 5-17 years in good health and CMV-seropositive.

The gene calls are TRBV2 and TRBJ2-1; TRBD2 agrees at 7 bases. Germline CDR1 SNHLY, CDR2 FYNNEI. V was pared by 4 bases and J by 4 bases, with 4 bases of the junction left unmatched. The CDR3 covers 14 residues. CDR3 bases: TGTGCCAGCAGTGTCCTAGCGGCATACAATGAGCAGTTCTTC. Protein sequence: CASSVLAAYNEQFF.

This chain joins TRBV4-1 and TRBJ1-5; D not resolved. The CDR3 has 15 amino acids. CDR1 is MGHRA and CDR2 is YSYEKL in the germline V gene. V was pared by 3 bases and J by 1 base, with 10 bases between. This chain's CDR3 is CASSQVGVSNQPQHF. DNA for the CDR3: TGCGCCAGCAGCCAGGTCGGGGTGAGCAATCAGCCCCAGCATTTT.

The chain recombines TRBV7-9 with TRBJ2-2; D is undetermined. The CDR3 covers 14 residues. Trimming stripped 2 bases from V and 1 base from J, with 5 bases between. Germline V gene sequence: CDR1 SEHNR, CDR2 FQNEAQ (reference sequence). The CDR3 loop is CASSLSQNTGELFF. CDR3 in DNA: TGTGCCAGCAGCTTATCACAGAACACCGGGGAGCTGTTTTTT. Combining the CDR3 with reference TRBV7-9 and TRBJ2-2 gives the whole variable domain DTGVSQNPRHKITKRGQNVTFRCDPISEHNRLYWYRQTLGQGPEFLTYFQNEAQLEKSRLLSDRFSAERPKGSFSTLEIQRTEQGDSAMYLCASSLSQNTGELFFGEGSRLTVL.

This sequence joins TRBV11-2 and TRBJ2-1; 7 nucleotides line up with TRBD2. V was clipped by 6 bases and J by 1 base; unmatched bases: 6. Germline V gene lookup returns CDR1 SGHAT and CDR2 FQNNGV. This CDR3 comprises 15 residues. In DNA form, the CDR3 reads TGTGCCAGCAGTTCAGCGGGGCGGTCCTACAATGAGCAGTTCTTC. It specifies CASSSAGRSYNEQFF.

The rearrangement uses TRBV9 and TRBJ1-1, with D possibly TRBD1 on 5 matching bases. With 0 bases removed from V and 1 base from J, the gap between germline ends came to 19 bases. Germline V gene data show CDR1 as SGDLS and CDR2 as YYNGEE. There are 18 residues in the CDR3. CDR3 residues: CASSVGIRRDSGNTEAFF. The CDR3 DNA follows: TGTGCCAGCAGCGTAGGGATTAGGCGGGACTCCGGGAACACTGAAGCTTTCTTT.

This chain uses TRBV10-3 with TRBJ1-2; 7 nucleotides line up with TRBD1. This CDR3 spans 15 amino acids. After removal of 10 bases from V and 0 bases from J, the junction contained 11 bases not matched to a gene. CDR1 and CDR2 from the germline V gene are ENHRY and SYGVKD. The CDR3 region has the DNA TGTGCCAGCTCCCCGGGACAGAATTCTAACTATGGCTACACCTTC. Translated, it gives CASSPGQNSNYGYTF.

The chain couples TRBV5-4 to TRBJ2-5; 13 positions agree with TRBD2. Germline V lookup: CDR1 SGHNT, CDR2 YYREEE (reference sequence). Losses at the gene ends were 3 bases for V and 5 bases for J; bases not matched to a gene: 7. The CDR3 sequence is 16 residues long. The CDR3 sequence: CASSSRTSGGEETQYF. Written as DNA, the CDR3 is TGTGCCAGCAGCTCGCGGACTAGCGGGGGCGAGGAGACCCAGTACTTC.

This clone was found a few times. The chain combines TRBV4-2 with TRBJ1-2; possibly TRBD1 for D (5 bases). Germline lookup yields CDR1 LGHNA and CDR2 YNFKEQ. Deletions cut 1 base from V and 8 bases from J, with 17 bases between. The length of the CDR3 is 15 residues. CDR3 in DNA: TGTGCCAGCAGCCAAGGGGGACTAAATACCGAGGGCTACACCTTC. It yields the protein CASSQGGLNTEGYTF.

V and J are TRBV6-5 and TRBJ1-3, with 10 nucleotides matching TRBD1. Germline V gene data show CDR1 as MNHEY and CDR2 as SVGAGI. CDR3 length: 15 amino acids. Trimming cost V 10 bases and J 0 bases; bases outside gene matches: 6. The CDR3 nucleotides read TGTGCCACGGCCAGGGACAGGGGCTCTGGAAACACCATATATTTT. Its translation: CATARDRGSGNTIYF.

The chain is built from TRBV5-1 and TRBJ1-2, with 9 bases lining up with TRBD1. The CDR3 length is 15 residues. With 6 bases clipped from V and 0 bases from J, the junction kept 6 bases outside the gene matches. CDR1 is SGHRS, CDR2 YFSETQ, per germline. The CDR3 DNA is TGCGCCAGCAACACAGGGGGCCCCACTAACTATGGCTACACCTTC. Its protein is CASNTGGPTNYGYTF.

The genes are TRBV2 and TRBJ1-3, with unresolved D. The CDR3 has 15 amino acids. Trimming shortened V by 8 bases and J by 2 bases, and 16 bases separated the two germline ends. Germline CDR1 SNHLY, CDR2 FYNNEI. The CDR3 nucleotides read TGTGCCAGCGGTGGGGAGTCCAGCGCTGGAAACACCATATATTTT. It is translated as CASGGESSAGNTIYF.

V gene TRBV2 combines with J gene TRBJ2-7; D gene ambiguous. This CDR3 is built from 12 residues. Germline assignment: CDR1 SNHLY and CDR2 FYNNEI. Trimming removed 2 bases from V and 3 bases from J, with 5 bases in between. The CDR3 spells CASSESIYEQYF. The CDR3 region has the DNA TGTGCCAGCAGTGAAAGCATCTACGAGCAGTACTTC.